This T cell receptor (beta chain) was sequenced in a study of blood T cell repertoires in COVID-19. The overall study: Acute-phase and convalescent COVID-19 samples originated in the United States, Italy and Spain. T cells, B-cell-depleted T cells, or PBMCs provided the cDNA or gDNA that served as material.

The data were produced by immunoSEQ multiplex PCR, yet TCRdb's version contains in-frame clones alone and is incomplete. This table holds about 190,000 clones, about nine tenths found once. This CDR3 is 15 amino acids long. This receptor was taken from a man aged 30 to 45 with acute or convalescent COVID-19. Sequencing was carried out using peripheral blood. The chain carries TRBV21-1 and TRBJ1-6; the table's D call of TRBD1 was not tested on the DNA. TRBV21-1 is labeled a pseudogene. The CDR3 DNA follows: TGTGCCAGCAGCAAAGGTCACAGGGGCCTATCACCCCTCCACTTT. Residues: CASSKGHRGLSPLHF.